What follows is one T cell receptor (beta chain) and its context. The antigen is undetermined. Trimming removed 0 bases at V and 0 bases at J, with 12 bases between. The CDR3 is 16 residues long. Germline CDR1 reads SGHNT; CDR2 reads YYREEE (reference sequence). The data were obtained in a study of cytomegalovirus exposure and HLA in healthy donors. Study-level information: Tens of millions of unique TCRs from HLA-typed donors made up an early data release.

13 Jbeta primers and 60 Vbeta primers were used for the PCR. As handled by the study authors: In a later analysis, the count reached some 75 million unique TCR beta chains, with 10 million to 14 million shared. Generated by immunoSEQ multiplex PCR, the TCRdb table keeps only in-frame clones and is missing some. The V and J calls and clone size were taken over from that table, and D and trimming were inferred from the DNA. Of 110,000 to 150,000 clones in the sample, 70% are singletons; the top ten hold roughly 2%. Whole-study results and caveats: It was approximately 150 TCR beta chains that were listed as cytomegalovirus-associated. The classifier was said to identify cytomegalovirus status with high specificity and sensitivity.

This sequence originates from a woman in her sixties in good health and CMV-seropositive. Sequencing was carried out using PBMCs. The J gene is TRBJ1-1, the V gene TRBV5-4; TRBD1 might be the D (5 bases). In DNA form, the CDR3 reads TGTGCCAGCAGCTTGGAAAGCACAGGAATGAACACTGAAGCTTTCTTT. Amino acid sequence: CASSLESTGMNTEAFF.